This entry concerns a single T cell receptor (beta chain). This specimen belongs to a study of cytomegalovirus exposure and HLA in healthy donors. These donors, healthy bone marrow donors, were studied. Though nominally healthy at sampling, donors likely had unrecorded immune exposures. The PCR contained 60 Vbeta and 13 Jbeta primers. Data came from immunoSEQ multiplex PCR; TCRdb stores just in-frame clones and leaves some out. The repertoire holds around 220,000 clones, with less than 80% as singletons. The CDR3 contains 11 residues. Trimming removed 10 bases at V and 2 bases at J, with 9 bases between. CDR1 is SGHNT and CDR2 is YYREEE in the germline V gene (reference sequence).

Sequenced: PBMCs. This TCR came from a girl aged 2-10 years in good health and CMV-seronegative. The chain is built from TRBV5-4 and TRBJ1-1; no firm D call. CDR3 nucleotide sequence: TGTGCCTCTACTAGCAACACTGAAGCTTTCTTT. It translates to CASTSNTEAFF.